Below are 7 T cell receptor beta chains sequenced from a single sample in a study of Graves' ophthalmopathy and Graves' hyperthyroidism. Amplification targeted the TCR beta CDR3 regions, with RNA transcripts as the source material. The workflow started with a first-round RT-PCR run with HTBI primers and then moved on to a second-round multiplex PCR. One entry per CDR3 protein, called by TCRdb with MiXCR from the multiplex PCR reads. The sample contains hundreds of thousands of distinct CDR3 sequences, 22% of which appear only once. Input material: peripheral blood. Receptor source: a woman aged 18-30 years with stable Graves' hyperthyroidism. Some clones in this sample may be carry-over from other donors' samples.

This chain uses TRBV27 with TRBJ1-1, with a tentative D call TRBD1 (6 bases). The CDR3 covers 14 residues. The V end was cut by 7 bases, the J end by 1 base, with 13 bases between. The V gene's germline CDR1 is MNHEY and CDR2 SMNVEV (reference sequence). As DNA, the CDR3 is TGTGCCAGCAAGCCGGGACACCAGAACACTGAAGCTTTCTTT. Translating gives CASKPGHQNTEAFF.

This clonotype was seen at least ten times. J is TRBJ2-7 and V is TRBV6-5; either TRBD1 or TRBD2 may fit D (5 bases each). Trimming removed 2 bases from V and 0 bases from J, with 8 bases in between. Germline-derived CDR1 and CDR2 are MNHEY and SVGAGI. The CDR3 totals 14 residues. The CDR3 region has the DNA TGTGCCAGCAGTTACGAGGGGAGCTCCTACGAGCAGTACTTC. Translated: CASSYEGSSYEQYF.

The rearrangement uses TRBV2 and TRBJ2-5; TRBD2 aligns across 8 bases. There are 14 residues in the CDR3. Germline V gives CDR1 SNHLY, CDR2 FYNNEI. V shed 3 bases and J 3 bases; nucleotides not matched to a gene: 3. In DNA form, the CDR3 reads TGTGCCAGCAGTGATATAGCGGGGAAAGAGACCCAGTACTTC. Translating it yields CASSDIAGKETQYF.

V and J are TRBV4-1 and TRBJ2-4, with 15 bases lining up with TRBD2. CDR1 and CDR2 from the germline V gene are MGHRA and YSYEKL. The CDR3 runs 16 residues. V shed 4 bases and J 5 bases; nucleotides not matched to a gene: 3. CDR3 sequence reads: CASSLGLAGGENIQYF. As DNA, the CDR3 is TGCGCCAGCAGCCTTGGACTAGCGGGGGGGGAAAACATTCAGTACTTC.

In nucleotides, the CDR3 is TGTGCCTGGAAGGGACAGTTAAATCAGCCCCAGCATTTT. This codes for CAWKGQLNQPQHF. The V gene is TRBV30, the J gene TRBJ1-5, with 7 bases fitting TRBD1. With 4 bases clipped from V and 4 bases from J, the junction kept 4 bases outside the gene matches. CDR3 length: 13 residues. CDR1 GTSNPN and CDR2 SVGIG come from the germline V gene (reference sequence).

The V and J genes are TRBV29-1 and TRBJ1-1; D not resolved. Trimming pared 4 bases from V and 1 base from J, leaving 10 bases between. CDR3 size: 13 residues. Germline assignment: CDR1 SQVTM and CDR2 ANQGSEA. CDR3 residues: CSVGMLGNTEAFF. In DNA form, the CDR3 reads TGCAGCGTTGGGATGTTGGGGAACACTGAAGCTTTCTTT.

This clonotype came up many times. The chain joins TRBV2 to TRBJ2-7, with D possibly matching TRBD1 (6 bases). Germline V lookup: CDR1 SNHLY, CDR2 FYNNEI. With 6 bases removed from V and 3 bases from J, the gap between germline ends came to 24 bases. The CDR3 is 17 amino acids. CDR3 DNA: TGTGCCAGCAGGGGGGCCTTCAAGGTGGGCACGATCTACGAGCAGTACTTC. The encoded protein is CASRGAFKVGTIYEQYF. The full variable domain, its missing parts supplied by reference TRBV2 and TRBJ2-7, is EPEVTQTPSHQVTQMGQEVILRCVPISNHLYFYWYRQILGQKVEFLVSFYNNEISEKSEIFDDQFSVERPDGSNFTLKIRSTKLEDSAMYFCASRGAFKVGTIYEQYFGPGTRLTVT.